One sample yielded the 17 T cell receptor beta chains listed below, sequenced in a study of T cell responses to AZD1222 COVID-19 vaccine. Sequencing used immunoSEQ multiplex PCR; TCRdb keeps in-frame clones, though not all of them. This table has around 200,000 clones, 70% to 90% appearing once. This material consisted of peripheral blood, taken on day 0 of AZD1222 vaccination. The receptors were sampled from an adult in good health.

V is TRBV5-1 and J is TRBJ1-5; 10 nucleotides match TRBD1. The CDR3 contains 16 residues. Germline CDR1 and CDR2: SGHRS and YFSETQ. Trimming took 4 bases from V and 2 from J; bases not matched to a gene: 6. The CDR3 coding sequence is TGCGCCAGCAGCCCTGGGACAGGGGTGGGCAATCAGCCCCAGCATTTT. It yields the protein CASSPGTGVGNQPQHF.

The CDR3 nucleotides are TGTGCCAGCAGCTTGGTAGGGACAGGGGTCGGTGAGCAGTTCTTC. It yields the protein CASSLVGTGVGEQFF. This chain connects TRBV5-6 to TRBJ2-1, with 10 bases identical to TRBD1. CDR3 length: 15 residues. Unmatched junction bases numbered 6, after V lost 0 bases and J lost 9 bases. Looked up from germline, CDR1 is SGHDT and CDR2 is YYEEEE.

For this clone: The junction departs from the called germline gene at one end, perhaps through a read error. The genes are TRBV28 and TRBJ1-2; TRBD1 agrees at 7 bases. Germline CDR1 MDHEN, CDR2 SYDVKM. The CDR3 length is 13 residues. In nucleotides, the CDR3 is TGTGCCAGCAGTTTAACAGGGACCAGAGGGGGCAAATTC. Protein product: CASSLTGTRGGKF.

The genes are TRBV10-2 and TRBJ1-2; D unresolved. The length of the CDR3 is 13 residues. Per the germline V gene, CDR1 is WSHSY and CDR2 is SAAADI. V dropped 3 bases and J dropped 4 bases, with 9 bases sitting between them. CDR3 region: CASSEPPGYGYTF. DNA for the CDR3: TGCGCCAGCAGTGAACCCCCGGGCTATGGCTACACCTTC.

The J gene is TRBJ2-3, the V gene TRBV4-1; D remains unclear. The CDR3 is 15 residues long. Trimming removed 3 bases at V and 6 bases at J, with 16 bases between. Looked up from germline, CDR1 is MGHRA and CDR2 is YSYEKL. CDR3 loop: CASSQTLDGLDTQYF. CDR3 bases: TGCGCCAGCAGCCAGACTTTGGACGGCCTGGATACGCAGTATTTT.

The V call is TRBV28, the J call TRBJ2-7; D possibly corresponds to TRBD1 (6 bases). The CDR3 is 14 amino acids. CDR1 is MDHEN and CDR2 is SYDVKM in the germline V gene. V was shortened by 6 bases and J by 2 bases, with 14 bases between the two germline ends. CDR3 sequence: CASSQLGQTYEQYF. Written as DNA, the CDR3 is TGTGCCAGCAGCCAACTTGGACAGACCTACGAGCAGTACTTC.

J is TRBJ2-7 and V is TRBV6-5, with 10 bases that match TRBD1. This CDR3 has 15 amino acids. Germline loops: CDR1 MNHEY, CDR2 SVGAGI. V lost 7 bases to trimming and J lost 6 bases; unmatched junction nucleotides: 12. The CDR3: CASKGRQGAQSEQYF. DNA for the CDR3: TGTGCCAGCAAGGGAAGACAGGGGGCGCAGAGCGAGCAGTACTTC.

The sample holds a few counts of this clone. The chain recombines TRBV5-1 with TRBJ1-2; D may be TRBD1 (5 bases). Trimming shortened V by 3 bases and J by 0 bases, and 12 bases separated the two germline ends. Germline V gene data show CDR1 as SGHRS and CDR2 as YFSETQ. CDR3 length equals 15 residues. Written as DNA, the CDR3 is TGCGCCAGCAGCTCTCTGGGACCATCTAACTATGGCTACACCTTC. This translates into CASSSLGPSNYGYTF.

The chain links TRBV30 to TRBJ1-6, with 8 bases fitting TRBD1. The junction had 4 bases not matched to a gene; V was cut back by 3 bases and J by 9 bases. This CDR3 spans 13 amino acids. Germline CDR1 and CDR2: GTSNPN and SVGIG (reference sequence). The CDR3 sequence: CAWRDRETSPLHF. The CDR3 bases are TGTGCCTGGAGGGACAGGGAAACTTCACCCCTCCACTTT.

This chain connects TRBV27 to TRBJ2-1; D ambiguous. The germline gives CDR1 MNHEY, CDR2 SMNVEV (reference sequence). V was shortened by 2 bases and J by 7 bases, with 15 bases between the two germline ends. CDR3 length equals 15 residues. The CDR3: CASSLIGKGSNEQFF. CDR3 DNA sequence: TGTGCCAGCAGTTTAATCGGTAAAGGTTCGAATGAGCAGTTCTTC.

The J gene is TRBJ1-1, the V gene TRBV11-2; the match to TRBD1 covers 8 bases. J gave up 1 base and V 1 base, and 8 bases lay outside the gene matches. The germline V gene encodes CDR1 SGHAT and CDR2 FQNNGV. This CDR3 is built from 17 residues. CDR3 coding DNA: TGTGCCAGCAGCTTAGTTAGCGGGACAGGATGGAACACTGAAGCTTTCTTT. Translation gives CASSLVSGTGWNTEAFF.

The genes are TRBV4-2 and TRBJ1-5, with D possibly TRBD1 on 5 matching bases. This CDR3 contains 17 residues. CDR1 LGHNA and CDR2 YNFKEQ come from the germline V gene. V was pared by 2 bases and J by 6 bases, with 20 bases between. CDR3 region: CASSQSIAVGRAQPQHF. CDR3 nucleotides: TGTGCCAGCAGCCAAAGTATCGCGGTGGGGCGGGCTCAGCCCCAGCATTTT.

J is TRBJ2-7 and V is TRBV11-2, with a weak D call TRBD2 (5 bases). The CDR3 length is 16 residues. The germline CDR1 and CDR2 sequences are SGHAT and FQNNGV. V gave up 2 bases and J gave up 2 bases, with 16 bases separating them. In nucleotides, the CDR3 is TGTGCCAGCAGCTTATCGACCTGGAGGTCAGCCTACGAGCAGTACTTC. Amino acids: CASSLSTWRSAYEQYF.

Remarks on this clone: Relative to the germline gene, one junction end is altered; a read error may explain this. The chain is built from TRBV6-5 and TRBJ1-5; D not certain. CDR3 length: 15 residues. Germline loops: CDR1 MNHEY, CDR2 SVGAGI. The CDR3: CASSDSGGPGQPQHF. CDR3 in DNA: TGTGCCAGCAGTGACTCGGGAGGGCCTGGTCAGCCCCAGCATTTT.

This chain connects TRBV30 to TRBJ1-1, with 7 bases fitting TRBD1. From germline, CDR1 is GTSNPN and CDR2 SVGIG (reference sequence). The CDR3 runs to 14 residues. V lost 4 bases to trimming and J lost 1 base; unmatched junction nucleotides: 6. In DNA, the CDR3 is TGTGCCTGGAACCGGGACAGTGCGAACACTGAAGCTTTCTTT. This gives the protein CAWNRDSANTEAFF.

CDR3 sequence reads: CASSPGDRGANYGYTF. The CDR3 region has the DNA TGTGCCAGCAGCCCAGGGGACAGGGGCGCGAACTATGGCTACACCTTC. The chain recombines TRBV4-2 with TRBJ1-2, with 10 bases aligning to TRBD1. CDR3 length: 16 residues. CDR1 and CDR2 (germline): LGHNA, YNFKEQ. J gave up 2 bases and V 4 bases, and 7 bases lay outside the gene matches.

The chain has TRBV6-5 and TRBJ1-2; D not resolved. Between the trimmed V and J ends, which lost 2 bases and 8 bases, there was a span of 18 bases. CDR1 is MNHEY, CDR2 SVGAGI, per germline. There are 15 residues in the CDR3. Here the CDR3 reads CASSYTKNRPGGYTF. The CDR3 DNA follows: TGTGCCAGCAGTTACACTAAGAACAGACCTGGGGGCTACACCTTC.